The T cell receptor beta chain under discussion was sequenced for a study of HIV-infected patients and healthy controls. This clonotype showed up many times. This CDR3 comprises 14 residues. CDR1 is LGHNT and CDR2 is FRNRAP in the germline V gene. V was pared by 7 bases and J by 1 base, with 3 bases of the junction left unmatched. Whole blood was used without fractionation, so all unsorted peripheral T cells were included. Alpha and beta constant-region primers primed reverse transcription of approximately 0.55 ug RNA. Alpha and beta chain libraries were made separately by chain-specific third strand synthesis with multiplexing indices. Via MiXCR, TCRdb re-called the 5' RACE reads, giving one row per CDR3 protein. The sample holds 10,000 or so distinct CDR3 sequences, about 5.2% seen once.

The TCR was taken from an adult with HIV infection. The chain recombines TRBV12-5 with TRBJ1-1, with 10 nucleotides matching TRBD1. The starting material was blood, obtained before antiretroviral therapy. The CDR3 nucleotides are TGTGCTAGTGTTAGGGACAGGGGGAACACTGAAGCTTTCTTT. This sequence encodes CASVRDRGNTEAFF.